This is a list of T cell receptor beta chains from one sample in a study of PD-1 blockade in classical Hodgkin lymphoma. Assay: immunoSEQ multiplex PCR; the TCRdb copy retains only in-frame clones and omits some. The data show about 11,000 clones, 80% seen once. The sequenced sample was peripheral blood mononuclear cells (PBMCs), obtained before the second cycle of nivolumab. These receptors were taken from a human donor with classical Hodgkin lymphoma. Both conserved end residues are part of each CDR3. The order of the fields is CDR3 protein, V gene.

CDR3aa: CASSPRTSGSSYNEQFF
v_gene: TRBV18

CDR3aa: CASSQLTGMNTEAFF
v_gene: TRBV4-1

CDR3aa: CASSWTVLETQYF
v_gene: TRBV6-6

CDR3aa: CASSEALSGFNSPLHF
v_gene: TRBV2

CDR3aa: CASSDGLADSYEQYF
v_gene: TRBV6-5

CDR3aa: CASSLSPTNTEAFF
v_gene: TRBV11-2

CDR3aa: CASSLGVPGSNQPQHF
v_gene: TRBV27

CDR3aa: CASSQTGNQPQHF
v_gene: TRBV6-5

CDR3aa: CASSLQGTDGYTF
v_gene: TRBV5-1

CDR3aa: CASRGGTVSTDTQYF
v_gene: TRBV28

CDR3aa: CASRLRVGNQPQHF
v_gene: TRBV19

CDR3aa: CASSLRIGGSGANVLTF
v_gene: TRBV27

CDR3aa: CASSPGSFRGEQFF
v_gene: TRBV5-6

CDR3aa: CASSFTYRDMERLRSTNEKLFF
v_gene: TRBV28

CDR3aa: CASSQSRGSGVEAFF
v_gene: TRBV14

CDR3aa: CASSLGWQNTEAFF
v_gene: TRBV5-6

CDR3aa: CASSFEMYGYTF
v_gene: TRBV7-9

CDR3aa: CASSLRTGDSSYNEQFF
v_gene: TRBV14

CDR3aa: CASSREETQYF
v_gene: TRBV18

CDR3aa: CASSEIPGQGGRNSPLHF
v_gene: TRBV6-1

CDR3aa: CASSMWTGLADTQYF
v_gene: TRBV19

CDR3aa: CSVDDLYRNTEAFF
v_gene: TRBV29-1

CDR3aa: CASSLGTQPHTDTQYF
v_gene: TRBV28

CDR3aa: CASSYPVGVAVYTQYF
v_gene: TRBV6-6

CDR3aa: CASSERTGVRGEQFF
v_gene: TRBV10-1

CDR3aa: CSVDVGQGAGTEAFF
v_gene: TRBV29-1

CDR3aa: CASSLDLSGSSTQYF
v_gene: TRBV5-1

CDR3aa: CASSSGTGVRDEKLFF
v_gene: TRBV7-9

CDR3aa: CASSLTTGELFF
v_gene: TRBV7-8

CDR3aa: CASSHLGAGSRDEQFF
v_gene: TRBV4-1

CDR3aa: CASSYGQKNIQYF
v_gene: TRBV27

CDR3aa: CATSGTSDNEQFF
v_gene: TRBV15

CDR3aa: CASSQDTGGRSSDTQYF
v_gene: TRBV4-1

CDR3aa: CASSFGTSDHTDTQYF
v_gene: TRBV5-6

CDR3aa: CASRRTGTGADEQYF
v_gene: TRBV5-1

CDR3aa: CASSAQTGTGELFF
v_gene: TRBV19

CDR3aa: CASSILVTSKNIQYF
v_gene: TRBV19

CDR3aa: CSASEDYEQYF
v_gene: TRBV20-1

CDR3aa: CASSESRQITNYNEQFF
v_gene: TRBV10-1

CDR3aa: CASSREQGNEQYF
v_gene: TRBV2

CDR3aa: CASSATRQAEPYGYTF
v_gene: TRBV6-1

CDR3aa: CASSLRPPGQGLFEAFF
v_gene: TRBV7-3

CDR3aa: CASSMDPSGRYEQYF
v_gene: TRBV19

CDR3aa: CASSDWRQGGQPQHF
v_gene: TRBV6-1

CDR3aa: CASSERSLDREGEKLFF
v_gene: TRBV7-9

CDR3aa: CASSPERESRNEQFF
v_gene: TRBV28

CDR3aa: CASSHSNTDTQYF
v_gene: TRBV27